Listed below are T cell receptor beta chains from one sample, sequenced in a study of CD8 T cells in ankylosing spondylitis. TCRdb reanalysed the 5' RACE reads using MiXCR and keeps one entry per CDR3 protein. This sample has 700,000 to 850,000 distinct CDR3 sequences, with approximately 12% found just once. Sequences were obtained from blood, either unsorted or a sorted T cell fraction (not recorded which). The origin of the receptors is a male donor with ankylosing spondylitis. Both conserved end residues are part of each CDR3. Each record gives: J gene, D gene, clone size, V gene, CDR3 protein, CDR3 DNA. A D gene is named only where the DNA matches it firmly. Rows give clone size only sometimes, using once, few, many, or a class for an expanded clone.

>TRBJ1-1|.|few|TRBV3-1
CASSQVQQPTEAFF
TGTGCCAGCAGCCAAGTCCAACAGCCCACTGAAGCTTTCTTT
>TRBJ2-1|TRBD1|few|TRBV29-1
CSVAPGTASSYNEQFF
TGCAGCGTAGCCCCGGGGACAGCAAGCTCCTACAATGAGCAGTTCTTC
>TRBJ1-3|.|many|TRBV6-2/TRBV6-3
CASRGDAGSGNTIYF
TGTGCCAGCAGAGGCGACGCTGGCTCTGGAAACACCATATATTTT
>TRBJ2-3|TRBD2|few|TRBV20-1
CSAKAGGPTDTQYF
TGCAGTGCTAAAGCGGGGGGCCCCACAGATACGCAGTATTTT
>TRBJ1-2|.|.|TRBV20-1
CSARWQEGYTF
TGCAGTGCTAGATGGCAGGAGGGCTACACCTTC
>TRBJ2-7|.|many|TRBV15
CATSFTLSGEQYF
TGTGCCACCAGCTTTACATTATCGGGCGAGCAGTACTTC
>TRBJ1-2|.|many|TRBV29-1
CSALHGTYGYTF
TGCAGCGCTTTACACGGTACTTATGGCTACACCTTC
>TRBJ2-1|TRBD2|.|TRBV24-1
CATSDPQAGEAGEQFF
TGTGCCACCAGTGACCCCCAAGCGGGAGAAGCTGGTGAGCAGTTCTTC
>TRBJ1-1|.|.|TRBV4-1
CASSRLPPGHTNTEAFF
TGCGCCAGCAGCCGCCTCCCTCCAGGACACACGAACACTGAAGCTTTCTTT
>TRBJ1-1|TRBD1|.|TRBV20-1
CSARDSRRGPEAFF
TGCAGTGCTAGAGATTCGAGAAGGGGGCCTGAAGCTTTCTTT
>TRBJ1-1|.|.|TRBV10-1
CAITGTNEAFF
TGCGCCATTACCGGGACAAATGAAGCTTTCTTT
>TRBJ1-2|.|many|TRBV7-2
CASSQRAGAHGYTF
TGTGCCAGCAGCCAAAGGGCGGGGGCGCATGGCTACACCTTC
>TRBJ2-1|TRBD1|.|TRBV28
CASSLLPGQGPYNEQFF
TGTGCCAGCAGTTTATTGCCGGGACAGGGGCCTTACAATGAGCAGTTCTTC
>TRBJ1-4|TRBD1|few|TRBV4-2
CASSQGSTGPNEKLFF
TGTGCCAGCAGCCAAGGCTCGACAGGGCCTAATGAAAAACTGTTTTTT
>TRBJ1-6|TRBD1|many|TRBV15
CATSRNDRGGSPLHF
TGTGCCACCTCCCGAAACGACAGGGGCGGGTCACCCCTCCACTTT
>TRBJ2-7|.|.|TRBV7-9
CASSPDRRPTNEQYF
TGTGCCAGCAGCCCAGACCGACGCCCTACGAATGAGCAGTACTTC
>TRBJ2-3|TRBD2|.|TRBV27
CASSLSRPGLGTDTQYF
TGTGCCAGCAGTTTATCCCGACCGGGACTAGGCACAGATACGCAGTATTTT
>TRBJ2-2|TRBD2|few|TRBV28
CASSLSGTSGTGELFF
TGTGCCAGCAGTTTGTCCGGGACTAGCGGGACCGGGGAGCTGTTTTTT
>TRBJ2-3|TRBD2|.|TRBV7-3
CASSPIRGLAGENTQYF
TGTGCCAGCAGCCCTATCCGGGGACTAGCGGGGGAAAATACGCAGTATTTT
>TRBJ1-3|.|.|TRBV20-1
CSALTGPSGNTIYF
TGCAGTGCTCTTACAGGGCCCTCTGGAAACACCATATATTTT
>TRBJ2-3|.|many|TRBV7-2
CASSLGPQGTTDTQYF
TGTGCCAGCAGCTTAGGACCCCAGGGGACCACAGATACGCAGTATTTT
>TRBJ1-1|.|few|TRBV5-1
CASRDNGYTEAFF
TGCGCCAGCAGAGATAACGGGTACACTGAAGCTTTCTTT
>TRBJ2-1|TRBD2|few|TRBV20-1
CSATLQQREGRNEQFF
TGCAGTGCTACCCTCCAACAGCGGGAGGGCCGCAATGAGCAGTTCTTC
>TRBJ2-2|TRBD2|.|TRBV6-2/TRBV6-3
CASSRLLAGSLGGELFF
TGTGCCAGCAGTCGCTTACTAGCGGGTTCCCTCGGCGGGGAGCTGTTTTTT
>TRBJ2-7|.|.|TRBV5-6
CASSSTIRIDHFEQYF
TGTGCCAGCAGCTCGACGATCAGGATCGACCACTTCGAGCAGTACTTC
>TRBJ2-7|.|.|TRBV6-1
CASSNTVPSYEQYF
TGTGCCAGCAGCAATACAGTACCCTCCTACGAGCAGTACTTC
>TRBJ2-1|.|many|TRBV7-7
CASSLYSPDSYNEQFF
TGTGCTAGCAGCTTATACAGTCCTGACTCCTACAATGAGCAGTTCTTC